The present entry profiles one TCR beta chain with its context. Method: immunoSEQ multiplex PCR; TCRdb's copy keeps in-frame clones and lacks some. The sample yields approximately 46,000 clones, 85% to 95% seen once. Healthy Finnish infants undergoing corrective surgery for congenital heart defects were the donors. The data stem from a study of human thymus T cells. V shed 7 bases and J shed 2 bases, with 7 bases lying between them. This CDR3 contains 12 residues. Looked up from germline, CDR1 is MDHEN and CDR2 is SYDVKM. The chain is built from TRBV28 and TRBJ2-3, with D unresolved. The TCR sequence derives from a girl in the first two years of life with a congenital heart defect but otherwise immunologically healthy. Sequenced input: blood. The CDR3 loop reads CASMWDTDTQYF. Written as DNA, the CDR3 is TGTGCCAGCATGTGGGACACAGATACGCAGTATTTT.